This T cell receptor beta chain stems from a study of T cell changes during pregnancy in multiple sclerosis. The table came from immunoSEQ multiplex PCR; TCRdb's copy has only in-frame clones and leaves some out. In the table there are 110,000 or so clones, approximately 93% of which are singletons. Per germline, CDR1 SQVTM and CDR2 ANQGSEA. Unmatched junction bases numbered 11, after V lost 6 bases and J lost 7 bases. This CDR3 contains 13 residues. This receptor was taken from a female donor with multiple sclerosis, enrolled in a pregnancy study. Here the sequenced sample was peripheral blood, taken before pregnancy. This chain joins TRBV29-1 and TRBJ1-1, with 7 bases that match TRBD1. CDR3: CSVAPKGAGEAFF. The CDR3 DNA is TGCAGCGTAGCCCCTAAGGGGGCTGGTGAAGCTTTCTTT.